What follows are 8 T cell receptor beta chains derived from one specimen sequenced in a study of CD8+CD57+ T cells in acquired aplastic anemia listed by TCRdb under 2018. Expansion of CD8+CD57+ cells had been shown by flow cytometry in the patients chosen for sequencing. TCRdb shows the sequencer as Illumina HiSeq 2000. Genomic DNA served as template for TCR beta VDJ combination and CDR3 sequence profiling. TCRdb cleaned the public reads at Q25 with fastp, built clones with MiXCR and kept in-frame beta chains. Rows matching on CDR3 protein sequence are summarized as one entry with the most common DNA and genes. A total of about 240,000 distinct CDR3 sequences appear in this sample, around half of them only once. The ten largest clones take up approximately 7.8% of the sample. What was sequenced was sorted CD4+, CD8+, or CD8+CD57+ T cells (not recorded which) from PBMCs. Receptor source: a human donor with aplastic anemia.

In its sample, this clonotype was seen a few times. The chain couples TRBV6-1 to TRBJ1-5, with D maybe TRBD1 (5 bases). The CDR3 covers 15 residues. Germline V gives CDR1 MNHNS, CDR2 SASEGT. Trimming removed 2 bases from V and 3 bases from J, with 11 bases in between. The CDR3 spells CASSESSGTNQPQHF. For the CDR3, the DNA is TGTGCCAGCAGTGAATCTTCAGGGACCAATCAGCCCCAGCATTTT.

This clonotype has a handful of counts. The rearrangement links TRBV6-5 to TRBJ2-1; D is uncertain. Germline CDR1 and CDR2: MNHEY and SVGAGI. The CDR3 runs to 15 residues. V lost 6 bases and J 4 bases, leaving 16 bases between the germline ends. The CDR3 sequence is CASRKQIHMYNEQFF. In DNA, the CDR3 is TGTGCCAGCAGAAAACAAATACACATGTACAATGAGCAGTTCTTC.

The genes are TRBV6-5 and TRBJ1-3; D perhaps matches TRBD1 (6 bases). Germline-derived CDR1 and CDR2 are MNHEY and SVGAGI. The V end was cut by 6 bases, the J end by 0 bases, with 12 bases between. CDR3 length equals 15 residues. The CDR3 is CASRQGHPSGNTIYF. The CDR3 nucleotides are TGTGCCAGCAGACAGGGACACCCCTCTGGAAACACCATATATTTT.

This rearrangement joins TRBV6-5 to TRBJ2-1, with D perhaps TRBD2 (5 bases). Germline loops: CDR1 MNHEY, CDR2 SVGAGI. The CDR3 covers 14 residues. V lost 4 bases, J lost 8 bases, and 15 bases lay in between. The CDR3 coding sequence is TGTGCCAGCAGTTCATCGCTAGCAAGTGATGAGCAGTTCTTC. Translated, it gives CASSSSLASDEQFF.

This clonotype has a count of ten or more. The J gene is TRBJ1-1, the V gene TRBV9; D perhaps matches TRBD1 (6 bases). This CDR3 is built from 14 residues. Germline loops: CDR1 SGDLS, CDR2 YYNGEE. V was pared by 4 bases and J by 4 bases, with 14 bases between. CDR3 sequence reads: CASSLTGFRTEAFF. The DNA for the CDR3 is TGTGCCAGCAGCTTAACAGGGTTTCGCACTGAAGCTTTCTTT. Drawing the rest from reference TRBV9 and TRBJ1-1, the complete variable domain is DSGVTQTPKHLITATGQRVTLRCSPRSGDLSVYWYQQSLDQGLQFLIQYYNGEERAKGNILERFSAQQFPDLHSELNLSSLELGDSALYFCASSLTGFRTEAFFGQGTRLTVV.

CDR3 residues: CATSDRQDRGNEQYF. CDR3 coding DNA: TGTGCCACCAGTGATAGGCAGGACAGGGGTAACGAGCAGTACTTC. J is TRBJ2-7 and V is TRBV24-1, with TRBD1 identical over 9 bases. Germline assignment: CDR1 KGHDR and CDR2 SFDVKD. This CDR3 comprises 15 residues. V was clipped by 3 bases and J by 5 bases; unmatched bases: 7.

The chain combines TRBV7-8 with TRBJ1-5, with a possible D match to TRBD1 (5 bases). Trimming cost V 2 bases and J 2 bases, with 10 bases left between them. CDR1 is SGHVS and CDR2 is FQNEAQ in the germline V gene. CDR3 length equals 15 residues. CDR3 region: CASSLWATGNQPQHF. CDR3 bases: TGTGCCAGCAGCTTATGGGCGACAGGCAATCAGCCCCAGCATTTT.

At least ten counts were recorded for this clonotype. This rearrangement joins TRBV29-1 to TRBJ2-3; D gene unclear. Trimming removed 4 bases from V and 9 bases from J, with 14 bases in between. The germline V gene has CDR1 SQVTM and CDR2 ANQGSEA. The CDR3 runs to 12 residues. CDR3 sequence reads: CSVGLLGETQYF. CDR3 DNA sequence: TGCAGCGTTGGGTTGCTAGGTGAAACGCAGTATTTT.